This TCR beta chain was sequenced in a study of T cell repertoires in cytomegalovirus infection (dated by TCRdb to between 2018 and 2021). General notes on the study: Donor HLA type was relevant to the analysis, as public TCR beta signatures indicated carriage of CMV infection together with the matching HLA type. Points the paper makes about the study in general: Carriers of CMV infection plus the relevant HLA type were discriminated by the cumulative frequency of public TCR beta family members in the study cohort and in an independent approximately 350-donor cohort. The ex vivo response was dominated by HLA-C-restricted CMV-specific TCR beta clonotypes, which also provided the single most frequent clonotype in two of eight donors.

The sequencing machine was an Illumina HiSeq 1500. Through fastp at Q25 and MiXCR, TCRdb rebuilt clones from the public reads, retaining in-frame beta chains. Rows are combined by CDR3 protein, so each entry shows the most common genes and DNA. In this sample the table shows some 390,000 distinct CDR3 sequences, roughly 20% of which occur a single time. Around 9.3% of the sample goes to the ten largest clones. V sheds 5 bases and J sheds 4 bases, leaving 14 bases between their ends. The germline V gene (reference sequence) yields SEHNR for CDR1 and FQNEAQ for CDR2. From cysteine to phenylalanine, the CDR3 is 14 amino acids long. The retained sequence is limited to the CDR3, 42 bases, with the frame set at the first base. This clonotype was detected a few times. It lacks a known antigen. No base-level quality is on record; no much larger clone is a single base apart.

Material for sequencing was PBMCs. The chain is assembled from TRBV7-9 and TRBJ1-1, with the D gene uncertain. The sequence was collected from a human donor in good health (CMV status not recorded). Some clones in this sample may be carry-over from other donors' samples. The DNA sequence is TGTGCCAGCAGCACTCGGACGCTCGGCACTGAAGCTTTCTTT. It specifies CASSTRTLGTEAFF.